This T cell receptor (beta chain) was retrieved from a study of blood T cells in healthy people across ages. Concerning this clonotype: The antigen is undetermined.

For every donor, a draw yielded ten milliliters of peripheral blood. Findings and caveats of the study: Shifts in expanded clonotypes may have been confounded by donor CMV status, which was unknown.

PCR was performed a second time for roughly 6 to 12 cycles using a sample-barcoded 5' primer and a J-beta primer mix. MiXCR was run by TCRdb on the 5' RACE reads, yielding one entry per CDR3 protein. Of some 320,000 distinct CDR3 sequences in the sample, around 27% were seen once. The junction had 14 bases not matched to a gene; V was cut back by 5 bases and J by 6 bases. Germline V gene sequence: CDR1 SQVTM, CDR2 ANQGSEA. The CDR3 contains 15 residues. The sample taken for sequencing was blood. This TCR came from a woman between 65 and 79 years old in good health. V is TRBV29-1 and J is TRBJ2-3; 7 bases agree with TRBD2. CDR3 residues: CSVLGAGSALDTQYF. CDR3 bases: TGCAGCGTTTTAGGAGCGGGATCCGCACTCGATACGCAGTATTTT.